The 6 T cell receptor beta chains below come from one sample, sequenced in a study of post-analysis software for immune sequencing data. Incorporated into the TCR beta cDNA libraries were unique molecular identifiers, which served to reduce PCR and sequencing biases. TCRdb reanalysed the PCR reads using MiXCR and keeps one entry per CDR3 protein. Here the sample spans 600,000 to 750,000 distinct CDR3 sequences, approximately 60% being singletons. These receptors have no known antigen. Points from the study as a whole: About five TRBV segments, including TRBV5-6, TRBV5-1 and TRBV20-1, were more frequent in patients than controls.

Specimen: blood. The receptors were gathered from a girl aged 2-9 years with multiple sclerosis.

The V call is TRBV20-1, the J call TRBJ2-7, with D maybe TRBD1 (5 bases). CDR1 is DFQATT and CDR2 is SNEGSKA in the germline V gene (reference sequence). V was pared by 0 bases and J by 0 bases, with 12 bases between. CDR3 length equals 15 residues. The CDR3 spells CSARDGAASSYEQYF. Here the CDR3 DNA reads TGCAGTGCTAGAGATGGGGCCGCGAGCTCCTACGAGCAGTACTTC.

The chain is built from TRBV7-9 and TRBJ2-5; D is ambiguous. The CDR3 has 14 amino acids. Trimming cost V 9 bases and J 2 bases, with 16 bases left between them. The germline V gene has CDR1 SEHNR and CDR2 FQNEAQ (reference sequence). The CDR3 DNA follows: TGTGCCAGTACCCATTATACAGAACAAGAGACCCAGTACTTC. This translates into CASTHYTEQETQYF.

This clonotype has a handful of counts. Sequence at one end of the junction differs from germline and may be a read error. V usage is TRBV5-1 and J usage is TRBJ2-7, with a possible D match to TRBD2 (5 bases). Germline CDR1 reads SGHRS; CDR2 reads YFSETQ. CDR3 size: 14 residues. CDR3 bases: TGTGCCAGCAGCTTGACGGGGAACTCCTACGAGCAGTACTTC. The encoded protein is CASSLTGNSYEQYF.

V and J are TRBV2 and TRBJ2-6; no firm D call. This CDR3 is 15 amino acids long. CDR1 is SNHLY and CDR2 is FYNNEI in the germline V gene. V dropped 5 bases and J dropped 0 bases, with 8 bases sitting between them. The CDR3 sequence: CASSRPHSGANVLTF. The CDR3 DNA reads as TGTGCCAGCAGTCGCCCACACTCTGGGGCCAACGTCCTGACTTTC.

The chain is built from TRBV7-9 and TRBJ2-1, with 11 bases fitting TRBD2. This CDR3 is built from 17 residues. The germline V gene encodes CDR1 SEHNR and CDR2 FQNEAQ (reference sequence). Losses at the gene ends were 5 bases for V and 4 bases for J; bases not matched to a gene: 10. The CDR3 is CASSKSGTSGGYNEQFF. CDR3 coding DNA: TGTGCCAGCAGCAAGTCCGGGACTAGCGGAGGATACAATGAGCAGTTCTTC.

V usage is TRBV27 and J usage is TRBJ1-5, with D maybe TRBD1 (6 bases). CDR1 and CDR2 (germline): MNHEY, SMNVEV (reference sequence). Trimming pared 2 bases from V and 6 bases from J, leaving 11 bases between. The CDR3 has 14 amino acids. DNA of the CDR3: TGTGCCAGCAGTTTAATCAGGGGAAGTCAGCCCCAGCATTTT. This encodes CASSLIRGSQPQHF.